One and the same sample provided the 8 T cell receptor beta chains below, sequenced in a study of blood T cell repertoires in COVID-19. The method was immunoSEQ multiplex PCR; TCRdb's version includes in-frame clones alone and lacks a portion of them. Of approximately 260,000 clones detected, more than 85% appear once; the ten largest clones hold 3.6%. The specimen was peripheral blood. The receptors originated from a man between 18 and 35 years old with active or convalescent COVID-19.

J is TRBJ2-1 and V is TRBV15; possibly TRBD1 for D (6 bases). CDR1 is LNHNV, CDR2 YYDKDF, per germline (reference sequence). V was trimmed by 3 bases and J by 5 bases, leaving 14 bases between them. The CDR3 has 15 residues. For the CDR3, the DNA is TGTGCCACCAGCAGGGGGGCAAGCAGTGACAATGAGCAGTTCTTC. Amino acid sequence: CATSRGASSDNEQFF.

The chain uses TRBV5-4 and TRBJ2-3; 9 bases are shared with TRBD2. Per the germline V gene, CDR1 is SGHNT and CDR2 is YYREEE (reference sequence). The CDR3 contains 16 residues. The trim removed 4 bases at V and 0 bases at J, leaving 6 bases unmatched. The CDR3 region has the DNA TGTGCCAGCAGCCAAGGGACTAGCCCTAGCACAGATACGCAGTATTTT. As protein: CASSQGTSPSTDTQYF.

This rearrangement joins TRBV6-2 or TRBV6-3 to TRBJ2-5; 15 bases align to TRBD2. CDR3 size: 17 residues. Looked up from germline, CDR1 is MNHEY and CDR2 is SVGEGT. V lost 6 bases to trimming and J lost 4 bases; unmatched junction nucleotides: 9. The CDR3 DNA follows: TGTGCCAGCAGCCTTGGACTAGCGGGAGGGAGGAGAGAGACCCAGTACTTC. It yields the protein CASSLGLAGGRRETQYF.

The chain links TRBV7-9 to TRBJ2-1; a weak D match, TRBD2 (6 bases). Deletions cut 4 bases from V and 7 bases from J, with 14 bases between. CDR3 length equals 14 residues. Germline loops: CDR1 SEHNR, CDR2 FQNEAQ (reference sequence). CDR3: CASSSSGGTNEQFF. In DNA, the CDR3 is TGTGCCAGCAGCTCCTCCGGGGGAACGAATGAGCAGTTCTTC.

J is TRBJ2-3 and V is TRBV9, with a weak D call TRBD1 (5 bases). This CDR3 has 16 amino acids. V lost 0 bases and J 1 base, leaving 12 bases between the germline ends. Germline V gives CDR1 SGDLS, CDR2 YYNGEE. The CDR3 bases are TGTGCCAGCAGCGTAGGGCCAGGGATGGGCACAGATACGCAGTATTTT. Protein product: CASSVGPGMGTDTQYF.

The chain couples TRBV30 to TRBJ1-5; 7 bases are a match to TRBD1. Trimming cost V 1 base and J 2 bases; bases outside gene matches: 2. In germline, CDR1 is GTSNPN, CDR2 SVGIG (reference sequence). The CDR3 contains 14 residues. CDR3 coding DNA: TGTGCCTGGAGTGGACAGGGAGGCAATCAGCCCCAGCATTTT. This gives the protein CAWSGQGGNQPQHF.

This clone was counted only a few times. The chain links TRBV6-5 to TRBJ1-1; D possibly corresponds to TRBD1 (6 bases). The germline V gene has CDR1 MNHEY and CDR2 SVGAGI. The germline V and J ends were trimmed by 5 bases and 5 bases, with 15 bases remaining between them. This CDR3 region has 14 residues. Here the CDR3 reads CASSNLQGTTEAFF. The CDR3 region has the DNA TGTGCCAGCAGTAACCTACAGGGTACGACTGAAGCTTTCTTT.

The chain is built from TRBV27 and TRBJ2-7, with TRBD1 identical over 9 bases. Germline V gives CDR1 MNHEY, CDR2 SMNVEV (reference sequence). This CDR3 is built from 15 residues. Trimming removed 5 bases from V and 2 bases from J; junction bases left unmatched: 7. The CDR3 nucleotides are TGTGCCAGCAGTCCTGGGACAGGGATGACCTACGAGCAGTACTTC. Protein: CASSPGTGMTYEQYF.